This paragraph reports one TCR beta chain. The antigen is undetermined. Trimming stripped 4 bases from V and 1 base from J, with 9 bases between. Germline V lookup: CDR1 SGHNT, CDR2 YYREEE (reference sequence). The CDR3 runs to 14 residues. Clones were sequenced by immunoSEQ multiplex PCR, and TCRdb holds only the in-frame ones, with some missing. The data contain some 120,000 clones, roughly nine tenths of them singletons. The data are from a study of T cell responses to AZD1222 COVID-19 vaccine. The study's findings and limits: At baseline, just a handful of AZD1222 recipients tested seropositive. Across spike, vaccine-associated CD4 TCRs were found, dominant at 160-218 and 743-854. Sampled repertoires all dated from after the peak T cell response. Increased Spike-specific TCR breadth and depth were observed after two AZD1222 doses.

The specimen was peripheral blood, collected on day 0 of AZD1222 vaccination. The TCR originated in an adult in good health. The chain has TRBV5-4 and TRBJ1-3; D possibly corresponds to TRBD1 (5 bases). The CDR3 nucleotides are TGTGCCAGCAGCACAGAGGGGTCTGGAAACACCATATATTTT. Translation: CASSTEGSGNTIYF.